These 16 T cell receptor beta chains share one sample of origin, sequenced in a study of OX40 agonist ivuxolimab in advanced cancers. Sequenced by immunoSEQ multiplex PCR; TCRdb stores in-frame clones only, minus some. The profile shows approximately 57,000 clones, approximately 88% of them singletons. The sequencing here drew on CD4+ or CD8+ T cells sorted from blood, taken in a trial of the OX40 agonist ivuxolimab. The receptor set was obtained from an adult with an advanced solid tumor such as melanoma, head and neck, liver or kidney cancer.

The sample holds a few counts of this clone. The gene calls are TRBV19 and TRBJ1-5, with 7 bases aligning to TRBD1. J lost 4 bases, V lost 5 bases, and 5 bases had no gene match. CDR1 and CDR2 (germline): LNHDA, SQIVND (reference sequence). This CDR3 is built from 14 residues. This CDR3 reads CASSQGQLNQPQHF. DNA of the CDR3: TGTGCCAGTAGTCAGGGACAGCTGAATCAGCCCCAGCATTTT.

V usage is TRBV5-1 and J usage is TRBJ2-7, with a tentative D call TRBD1 (5 bases). The germline V and J ends were trimmed by 2 bases and 4 bases, with 13 bases remaining between them. Looked up from germline, CDR1 is SGHRS and CDR2 is YFSETQ. This CDR3 region has 14 residues. The CDR3 sequence is CASSFDSYQYEQYF. Written as DNA, the CDR3 is TGCGCCAGCAGCTTCGACAGCTATCAATACGAGCAGTACTTC.

This clone has only one observation. This rearrangement joins TRBV7-9 to TRBJ2-1; 16 bases map to TRBD2. The V segment lost 4 bases and the J segment 7 bases; nucleotides outside the gene matches: 10. The CDR3 runs to 18 residues. Germline V gene sequence: CDR1 SEHNR, CDR2 FQNEAQ (reference sequence). The DNA of the CDR3 is TGTGCCAGCAGCTCGGGACTAGCGGGAGGGCCCCAACGAAATGAGCAGTTCTTC. This translates into CASSSGLAGGPQRNEQFF.

V and J are TRBV18 and TRBJ2-1, with 8 bases lining up with TRBD1. V lost 6 bases, J lost 6 bases, and 7 bases stayed unmatched. Germline V gene lookup returns CDR1 KGHSH and CDR2 LQKENI. The CDR3 spans 14 residues. The CDR3 nucleotides read TGTGCCAGCTCTATGACAGGGGCGGCCAATGAGCAGTTCTTC. Translating it yields CASSMTGAANEQFF.

The chain couples TRBV10-3 to TRBJ1-5; unclear D gene. V lost 2 bases, J lost 2 bases, and 4 bases lay in between. The CDR3 covers 13 residues. Germline V lookup: CDR1 ENHRY, CDR2 SYGVKD. The CDR3 here is CAISERGNQPQHF. The CDR3 bases are TGTGCCATCAGTGAGAGGGGCAATCAGCCCCAGCATTTT.

This rearrangement joins TRBV28 to TRBJ1-1; possible D gene TRBD1, 6 bases. This CDR3 spans 10 amino acids. With 7 bases removed from V and 11 bases from J, the gap between germline ends came to 11 bases. Germline V CDR1 and CDR2: MDHEN, SYDVKM. CDR3 residues: CASTGEKAFF. The CDR3 coding sequence is TGTGCCAGCACAGGGGAGAAGGCTTTCTTT.

The chain links TRBV28 to TRBJ1-1; D not resolved. The germline V gene has CDR1 MDHEN and CDR2 SYDVKM. Trimming cost V 2 bases and J 2 bases, with 15 bases left between them. The CDR3 consists of 16 residues. DNA of the CDR3: TGTGCCAGCAGTTTACAAGCCAAAAGCGGAAACACTGAAGCTTTCTTT. As protein: CASSLQAKSGNTEAFF.

This sequence joins TRBV7-1 and TRBJ1-5; D gene ambiguous. TRBV7-1 is placed among ORFs of uncertain function. With 4 bases removed from V and 4 bases from J, the gap between germline ends came to 8 bases. This CDR3 has 13 residues. The CDR3 sequence: CASSLQENQPQHF. CDR3 DNA: TGTGCCAGCAGCTTACAAGAAAATCAGCCCCAGCATTTT.

This chain joins TRBV18 and TRBJ2-5; 8 positions agree with TRBD2. With V trimmed by 7 bases and J by 4 bases, 11 bases remained unmatched. The germline V gene has CDR1 KGHSH and CDR2 LQKENI. The CDR3 is made up of 15 amino acids. The CDR3 region has the DNA TGTGCCAGCTTCAATACTCTCCTAGCGGGAGAGACCCAGTACTTC. As protein: CASFNTLLAGETQYF.

The rearrangement uses TRBV9 and TRBJ2-1; 7 positions match TRBD1. The CDR3 spans 16 residues. The ends lost 1 base at V and 3 bases at J; junction bases unmatched: 7. The germline CDR1 and CDR2 sequences are SGDLS and YYNGEE. Here the CDR3 DNA reads TGTGCCAGCAGCGTAACAGGGGCAGGGAGCTACAATGAGCAGTTCTTC. Translation gives CASSVTGAGSYNEQFF. Complete variable domain (other parts from reference TRBV9 and TRBJ2-1): DSGVTQTPKHLITATGQRVTLRCSPRSGDLSVYWYQQSLDQGLQFLIQYYNGEERAKGNILERFSAQQFPDLHSELNLSSLELGDSALYFCASSVTGAGSYNEQFFGPGTRLTVL.

V usage is TRBV29-1 and J usage is TRBJ2-7; possible D gene TRBD1, 6 bases. The CDR3 totals 14 residues. Per germline, CDR1 SQVTM and CDR2 ANQGSEA. The V gene lost 4 bases and the J gene lost 0 bases, with 13 bases spanning the gap. The CDR3 DNA reads TGCAGCGTTGCCGGGACACCAGCCTCCTACGAGCAGTACTTC. It translates to CSVAGTPASYEQYF.

This chain connects TRBV2 to TRBJ1-1; D not resolved. Germline assignment: CDR1 SNHLY and CDR2 FYNNEI. V was shortened by 10 bases and J by 0 bases, with 12 bases between the two germline ends. The CDR3 length is 13 residues. CDR3 region: CATQKEVNTEAFF. The DNA for the CDR3 is TGTGCCACTCAGAAGGAGGTGAACACTGAAGCTTTCTTT.

The chain links TRBV30 to TRBJ2-1; D might be TRBD2 (6 bases). CDR3 length: 15 residues. From germline, CDR1 is GTSNPN and CDR2 SVGIG (reference sequence). V lost 1 base to trimming and J lost 8 bases, with 18 bases between them. CDR3 sequence reads: CAWSGSGSRIYEQFF. CDR3 nucleotide sequence: TGTGCCTGGAGTGGGAGCGGGTCCCGAATCTATGAGCAGTTCTTC.

The rearrangement links TRBV6-5 to TRBJ2-7; TRBD2 might be the D (5 bases). The V and J ends lost 5 bases and 3 bases respectively, with 11 bases between them. The CDR3 is 13 amino acids. The germline V gene has CDR1 MNHEY and CDR2 SVGAGI. DNA for the CDR3: TGTGCCAGCAGTACCGACTATAACTACGAGCAGTACTTC. This translates into CASSTDYNYEQYF.

CDR3 protein: CASSFKDFKQETQYF. As DNA, the CDR3 is TGTGCCAGCAGCTTTAAGGACTTTAAACAAGAGACCCAGTACTTC. V and J are TRBV9 and TRBJ2-5, with TRBD2 as a possible D gene (5 bases). CDR1 is SGDLS and CDR2 is YYNGEE in the germline V gene. CDR3 length: 15 amino acids. Trimming took off 4 bases at V and 2 bases at J, with 15 bases between the two ends.

The CDR3 nucleotides are TGTGCCAGCTCACCGCAGGGGTCTCAGCCCCAGCATTTT. It codes for CASSPQGSQPQHF. V usage is TRBV18 and J usage is TRBJ1-5; possibly TRBD1 for D (6 bases). The CDR3 runs to 13 residues. In germline, CDR1 is KGHSH, CDR2 LQKENI. V was clipped by 3 bases and J by 6 bases, with 9 bases between them.